Listed below are T cell receptor beta chains from one sample, sequenced in a study of regulatory T cells in long-lasting Graves disease. TCRdb analysed the multiplex PCR reads with MiXCR anew, one entry per CDR3 protein. Here the sample spans a few hundred thousand distinct CDR3 sequences, over 20% being singletons. Sequencing was performed on peripheral blood mononuclear cells (PBMCs), taken at new diagnosis, from a patient treated with antithyroid drugs. The receptors were gathered from a female donor with Graves disease. Each CDR3 is given with its conserved first and last residue. A D gene is named only where the DNA matches it firmly. Only some rows state a clone size, as once, few, many or a class for expanded clones.

cdr3_aa cdr3_nt j_call clone_size v_call d_call
CSARAEVNTEAFF TGCAGTGCCAGAGCGGAGGTGAACACTGAAGCTTTCTTT TRBJ1-1 few TRBV20-1 -
CASSPWGSTYEQYF TGTGCCAGCTCACCGTGGGGCTCCACCTACGAGCAGTACTTC TRBJ2-7 many TRBV18 -
CSAKKQGWTEAFF TGCAGTGCTAAGAAACAGGGGTGGACTGAAGCTTTCTTT TRBJ1-1 many TRBV20-1 TRBD1
CASSAVGANQPQHF TGCGCCAGCAGCGCCGTGGGGGCTAATCAGCCCCAGCATTTT TRBJ1-5 few TRBV4-1 -
CASSQDEGGYNEQFF TGTGCCAGCAGCCAAGATGAGGGGGGGTACAATGAGCAGTTCTTC TRBJ2-1 - TRBV3-2 -
CASSSMSSGNTIYF TGCGCCAGCAGTTCCATGAGCTCTGGAAACACCATATATTTT TRBJ1-3 few TRBV5-1 -
CATTEPGQGYSPLHF TGTGCCACAACTGAACCGGGACAGGGTTATTCACCCCTCCACTTT TRBJ1-6 few TRBV28 TRBD1
CASSTRENGHEQYF TGTGCCAGTAGTACGCGGGAGAATGGCCACGAGCAGTACTTC TRBJ2-7 few TRBV19 TRBD2
CASSPRGDYEQYF TGTGCCAGCAGCCCCCGTGGGGACTACGAGCAGTACTTC TRBJ2-7 few TRBV4-2 -
CAWQGLNLNTGELFF TGTGCCTGGCAGGGACTTAACCTTAACACCGGGGAGCTGTTTTTT TRBJ2-2 many TRBV30 -
CASSIGLETGELFF TGTGCCAGTAGTATTGGACTAGAAACGGGGGAGCTGTTTTTT TRBJ2-2 - TRBV19 TRBD2
CASSYSSMAQETQYF TGTGCCAGCAGTTACTCGAGTATGGCCCAAGAGACCCAGTACTTC TRBJ2-5 many TRBV6-6 -
CTAADGRANNEQFF TGCACCGCCGCCGACGGGAGGGCCAACAATGAGCAGTTCTTC TRBJ2-1 - TRBV20-1 TRBD2
CASSPREKNYGYTF TGCGCCAGCAGCCCCCGGGAGAAGAACTATGGCTACACCTTC TRBJ1-2 many TRBV5-1 -
CSADGGLAVSYNEQFF TGCAGTGCGGACGGGGGACTAGCGGTATCCTACAATGAGCAGTTCTTC TRBJ2-1 many TRBV20-1 TRBD2
CASSMRTSGGSYNEQFF TGTGCCAGCAGCATGCGGACTAGCGGGGGCTCCTACAATGAGCAGTTCTTC TRBJ2-1 - TRBV5-4 TRBD2
CAWAGTARAYEQYF TGTGCCTGGGCCGGGACAGCGAGAGCGTACGAGCAGTACTTC TRBJ2-7 - TRBV30 TRBD1
CASSYSIGQISYEQYF TGTGCCAGCAGTTACTCGATTGGGCAGATCTCCTACGAGCAGTACTTC TRBJ2-7 many TRBV6-2/TRBV6-3 -
CASRLTGRSETQYF TGTGCCAGCAGACTGACAGGGAGGTCAGAGACCCAGTACTTC TRBJ2-5 many TRBV6-2/TRBV6-3 -
CASNFDPKTEAFF TGCGCCAGCAACTTTGACCCAAAGACTGAAGCTTTCTTT TRBJ1-1 - TRBV5-1 -
CASSPRQGSAGELFF TGTGCCAGCAGCCCCAGGCAGGGATCGGCCGGGGAGCTGTTTTTT TRBJ2-2 few TRBV14 -
CASSQATGGWNTEAFF TGTGCCAGCAGCCAAGCGACCGGGGGATGGAACACTGAAGCTTTCTTT TRBJ1-1 many TRBV3-1 -
CASTPGQRVSYNSPLHF TGTGCCAGCACCCCGGGACAGCGCGTCTCCTATAATTCACCCCTCCACTTT TRBJ1-6 - TRBV6-1 TRBD1